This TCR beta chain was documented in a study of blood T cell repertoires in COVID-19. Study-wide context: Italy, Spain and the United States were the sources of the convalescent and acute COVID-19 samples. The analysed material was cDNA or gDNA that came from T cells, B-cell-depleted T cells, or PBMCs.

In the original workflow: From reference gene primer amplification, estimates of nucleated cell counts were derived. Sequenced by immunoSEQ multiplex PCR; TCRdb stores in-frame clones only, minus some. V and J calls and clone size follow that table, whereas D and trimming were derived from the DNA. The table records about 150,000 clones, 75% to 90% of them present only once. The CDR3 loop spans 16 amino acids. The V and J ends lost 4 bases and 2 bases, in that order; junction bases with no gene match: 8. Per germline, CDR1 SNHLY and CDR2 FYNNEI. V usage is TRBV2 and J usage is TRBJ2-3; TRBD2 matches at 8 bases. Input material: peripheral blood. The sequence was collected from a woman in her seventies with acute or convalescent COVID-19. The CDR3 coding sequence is TGTGCCAGCAGTGCGGTTAGCGGGGCGGTCACAGATACGCAGTATTTT. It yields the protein CASSAVSGAVTDTQYF.